The sequence of this TCR beta chain was determined in a study of T-cell reconstitution after alpha-beta-depleted transplantation in children (dated by TCRdb to 2016 to 2018). Notes on the research overall: T-cell immune reconstitution after TCRalphabeta/CD19-depleted allogeneic hematopoietic cell transplantation in children was quantitatively tracked in the study by means of TCR repertoire profiling.

Notes on this clonotype: This receptor's antigen is unknown. Per-base qualities were not stored, and no clone one base away is much larger.

Taken from cysteine to phenylalanine, the CDR3 has 14 residues. The read is trimmed to its CDR3 DNA, 42 bases read in frame from base 1. A distance of 13 bases separates the germline ends of V and J, which lose 3 bases and 7 bases respectively. The library was generated by PCR. The listed sequencing device is Illumina HiSeq 2500. To normalize quantification of the TCRbeta repertoire, the TCR libraries were built with molecular barcoding that relied on unique molecular identifiers. TCRdb reprocessed the public reads (quality trimming at Q25 with fastp, clone calling with MiXCR) and kept in-frame beta chains. Rows matching on CDR3 protein sequence are summarized as one entry with the most common DNA and genes. The sample table contains about 400,000 distinct CDR3 sequences; only one count was recorded for 10% to 15% of them. Together, the top ten hold around 4% of the sample.

The receptor comes from a human donor who donated a stem cell graft to a child with Fanconi anemia. Sequences were derived from PBMCs, sampled from the stem cell graft. The rearrangement joined TRBV12-3 or TRBV12-4 to TRBJ1-5; a weak D assignment points to TRBD1 (5 bases agree). The CDR3 protein is CASSFWGSMQPQHF. The nucleotide sequence reads as follows: TGTGCCAGCAGTTTTTGGGGCAGCATGCAGCCCCAGCATTTT.